The present T cell receptor beta chain was sequenced within a study of cytomegalovirus exposure and HLA in healthy donors. General study results and limits: 87-base-pair reads could not separate some V segments, including TRBV6-2 and TRBV6-3. A prior analysis recorded that most TCR beta V segments were productive about 87% or about 30% of the time. Among the CMV-associated chains, three were confirmed in vitro as specific for CMV antigens.

Primers included in the PCR were 60 Vbeta and 13 Jbeta primers. In the study's own analysis: An analysis performed later counted about 80 million unique TCR beta chains (approximately 10 million of them shared). Only in-frame clones appear in the TCRdb table, and some are missing; sequencing was by immunoSEQ multiplex PCR. V, J and clone size were drawn from that table, and D and trimming were deduced from the DNA. The sample holds 110,000 to 150,000 clones, about 73% seen once. The germline V gene encodes CDR1 MNHEY and CDR2 SVGAGI. V lost 8 bases to trimming and J lost 7 bases; unmatched junction nucleotides: 10. CDR3 length: 14 residues. Concerning this clone: Antigen: not known.

Sequenced input: PBMCs. The chain carries TRBV6-5 and TRBJ2-7, with TRBD2 matching 11 bases. This TCR was recovered from a woman aged 60-70 years in good health and CMV-seropositive. The CDR3 sequence: CASRTSGPKGEQYF. In DNA, the CDR3 is TGTGCCAGCCGGACTAGCGGGCCAAAAGGGGAGCAGTACTTC.